The present T cell receptor (beta chain) was sequenced within a study of T cells in localized non-small cell lung cancer. Study outcomes and limitations: Uninvolved nearby lung showed the greatest T cell clonality, exceeding that found in tumor. Across samples, adjacent lung featured a median roughly 60 of the top 100 tumor clones.

In the case of this clone: Its antigen remains unknown.

Only in-frame clones appear in the TCRdb table, and some are missing; sequencing was by immunoSEQ multiplex PCR. The data hold 50,000 to 75,000 clones, with around nine tenths observed a single time. The source material was peripheral blood, sampled before any cancer treatment. The receptor was derived from a man aged 40 to 69 with stage I squamous cell lung carcinoma.

The CDR3 DNA follows: TGTGCCAGCACCTCTAGCAGGGACTCTGGGGCCAACGTCCTGACTTTC. Translating it yields CASTSSRDSGANVLTF. The V and J genes are TRBV13 and TRBJ2-6; possibly TRBD1 or TRBD2 for D (5 bases each). This CDR3 is built from 16 residues. Germline V gives CDR1 PRHDT, CDR2 FYEKMQ (reference sequence). Trimming pared 7 bases from V and 0 bases from J, leaving 13 bases between.